Following are 29 T cell receptor beta chains from one sample sequenced in a study of Ad26.COV2.S vaccination and SARS-CoV-2 variants. This table comes from immunoSEQ multiplex PCR, and its TCRdb copy is limited to in-frame clones, with some not included. There are about 450,000 clones in the sample; about 88% occur only once, and over 2.5% lies in the top ten. Treatment of the sample: some 20 received Ad26.COV2.S at low or high dose, single or two shots; about five received placebo; per-sample allocation not given. Samples came from day 63 after the first vaccine or placebo injection. Sequenced here: peripheral blood, sampled in a trial of Ad26.COV2.S vaccine versus placebo. The receptors originated from a person aged 18-65 years who received the Ad26.COV2.S COVID-19 vaccine or a placebo.

This chain uses TRBV5-4 with TRBJ1-1, with D possibly matching TRBD1 (5 bases). The CDR3 sequence is 14 residues long. Trimming removed 2 bases at V and 0 bases at J, with 8 bases between. Germline V gene data show CDR1 as SGHNT and CDR2 as YYREEE (reference sequence). The CDR3 spells CASSFDRLNTEAFF. The CDR3 DNA reads as TGTGCCAGCAGCTTTGACAGACTGAACACTGAAGCTTTCTTT.

The genes are TRBV7-8 and TRBJ1-1; D call uncertain. The CDR3 runs 17 residues. The V gene's germline CDR1 is SGHVS and CDR2 FQNEAQ. Trimming left V 2 bases short and J 6 bases short, with 22 bases between. CDR3 protein: CASSLYYGTEGGSEAFF. The CDR3 DNA reads TGTGCCAGCAGCTTATACTATGGAACAGAAGGAGGCTCTGAAGCTTTCTTT.

V and J are TRBV7-3 and TRBJ2-2; 10 positions match TRBD2. This CDR3 contains 16 residues. The ends lost 1 base at V and 7 bases at J; junction bases unmatched: 6. Germline CDR1 SGHTA, CDR2 FQGTGA. CDR3 sequence: CASSLIPSGSSGELFF. The CDR3 bases are TGTGCCAGCAGCTTAATCCCTAGCGGGAGCAGCGGGGAGCTGTTTTTT.

The gene calls are TRBV5-1 and TRBJ2-1; 10 bases map to TRBD2. V gave up 4 bases and J gave up 5 bases; unmatched junction bases: 9. Germline lookup yields CDR1 SGHRS and CDR2 YFSETQ. The CDR3 contains 16 residues. CDR3 coding DNA: TGCGCCAGCAGCCCAAATAGCGGGGGGAGAAACAATGAGCAGTTCTTC. Its translation is CASSPNSGGRNNEQFF.

This sequence joins TRBV30 and TRBJ1-2, with unresolved D. With 1 base removed from V and 4 bases from J, the gap between germline ends came to 10 bases. The CDR3 consists of 13 residues. CDR1 and CDR2 from the germline V gene are GTSNPN and SVGIG (reference sequence). The CDR3 DNA reads as TGTGCCTGGAGTGGGACGGAGCCCTATGGCTACACCTTC. Translated: CAWSGTEPYGYTF.

The chain carries TRBV14 and TRBJ1-3, with D hard to call. The CDR3 is made up of 13 amino acids. Trimming took off 4 bases at V and 3 bases at J, with 7 bases between the two ends. The germline V gene encodes CDR1 SGHDN and CDR2 FVKESK. This CDR3 reads CASSPAGGNTIYF. In DNA form, the CDR3 reads TGTGCCAGCAGCCCGGCGGGTGGAAACACCATATATTTT.

This sequence joins TRBV28 and TRBJ1-2; perhaps TRBD1 as D (5 bases). This CDR3 region has 13 residues. Germline values: CDR1 MDHEN, CDR2 SYDVKM. V lost 3 bases, J lost 8 bases, and 13 bases lay in between. In DNA, the CDR3 is TGTGCCAGCAGTTTGGTCAGGGATAGGGGCTACACCTTC. Amino acids: CASSLVRDRGYTF.

This clone was recorded a few times. The chain joins TRBV5-1 to TRBJ2-7; TRBD2 aligns across 8 bases. Germline CDR1 and CDR2: SGHRS and YFSETQ. After removal of 0 bases from V and 9 bases from J, the junction contained 8 bases not matched to a gene. The CDR3 has 14 amino acids. The CDR3, as DNA: TGCGCCAGCAGCTTGGGGGGACTAGGGCCCGGGCAGTACTTC. It codes for CASSLGGLGPGQYF.

The V and J genes are TRBV11-2 and TRBJ2-7, with unresolved D. The germline V gene encodes CDR1 SGHAT and CDR2 FQNNGV. The V end was cut by 6 bases, the J end by 0 bases, with 12 bases between. The CDR3 runs 14 residues. The CDR3 reads CASSDKYYSYEQYF. CDR3 nucleotide sequence: TGTGCCAGCAGTGATAAATACTACTCCTACGAGCAGTACTTC.

This clone was counted a few times. The chain carries TRBV5-8 and TRBJ1-1, with D possibly TRBD1 on 5 matching bases. The length of the CDR3 is 12 residues. CDR1 is SGHTS, CDR2 YDEGEE, per germline. Trimming cost V 4 bases and J 3 bases, with 7 bases left between them. DNA of the CDR3: TGTGCCAGCAGCCGGGACTACACTGAAGCTTTCTTT. Translated: CASSRDYTEAFF.

The V and J genes are TRBV12-3 or TRBV12-4 and TRBJ2-7; 8 bases align to TRBD1. V lost 10 bases, J lost 3 bases, and 2 bases stayed unmatched. CDR3 length equals 11 residues. Written as DNA, the CDR3 is TGTGCCACAACAGGGGGCTACGAGCAGTACTTC. Translated, it gives CATTGGYEQYF.

The chain carries TRBV6-5 and TRBJ2-7; D is unresolved. Germline loops: CDR1 MNHEY, CDR2 SVGAGI. Trimming took 6 bases from V and 3 from J, leaving 9 bases between them. There are 12 residues in the CDR3. The CDR3: CASRETYYEQYV. The CDR3 coding sequence is TGTGCCAGCAGGGAGACTTACTACGAGCAGTACGTC.

The gene calls are TRBV6-5 and TRBJ2-2, with D uncertain. Trimming pared 7 bases from V and 1 base from J, leaving 10 bases between. The CDR3 covers 14 residues. Germline lookup yields CDR1 MNHEY and CDR2 SVGAGI. Here the CDR3 reads CASIVSQNTGELFF. The CDR3 nucleotides read TGTGCCAGCATAGTTTCGCAGAACACCGGGGAGCTGTTTTTT.

V is TRBV5-1 and J is TRBJ2-1; D unclear. V was trimmed by 2 bases and J by 6 bases, leaving 12 bases between them. CDR3 length: 14 residues. Germline CDR1 reads SGHRS; CDR2 reads YFSETQ. CDR3 protein: CASSFAVAANEQFF. CDR3 bases: TGCGCCAGCAGCTTTGCGGTGGCTGCCAATGAGCAGTTCTTC.

The chain uses TRBV7-2 and TRBJ2-4, with D hard to call. This CDR3 spans 13 amino acids. Trimming removed 3 bases at V and 0 bases at J, with 3 bases between. Germline V gene sequence: CDR1 SGHTA, CDR2 FQGNSA. The CDR3 bases are TGTGCCAGCAGCTTCATAGCCAAAAACATTCAGTACTTC. Amino acid sequence: CASSFIAKNIQYF. The full variable domain, with the rest looked up from reference TRBV7-2 and TRBJ2-4, is GAGVSQSPSNKVTEKGKDVELRCDPISGHTALYWYRQSLGQGLEFLIYFQGNSAPDKSGLPSDRFSAERTGGSVSTLTIQRTQQEDSAVYLCASSFIAKNIQYFGAGTRLSVL.

The V gene is TRBV7-3, the J gene TRBJ2-3; D is possibly TRBD1 (6 bases). Between the trimmed V and J ends, which lost 5 bases and 3 bases, there was a span of 12 bases. The germline V gene encodes CDR1 SGHTA and CDR2 FQGTGA. The CDR3 runs 14 residues. The CDR3 here is CASSPTQGTDTQYF. The CDR3 DNA sequence: TGTGCCAGCAGCCCAACACAGGGAACAGATACGCAGTATTTT.

This chain uses TRBV3-1 (or the pseudogene TRBV3-2) with TRBJ1-1, with a possible D match to TRBD1 (5 bases). CDR1 is LGHDT, CDR2 YNNKEL, per germline (reference sequence). The CDR3 loop spans 14 amino acids. Trimming removed 1 base from V and 1 base from J, with 7 bases in between. The CDR3, as DNA: TGTGCCAGCAGCCAAGTTGGGGGGAACACTGAAGCTTTCTTT. Translating gives CASSQVGGNTEAFF.

DNA for the CDR3: TGTGCCAGCAGTATATGGACAGGGGCCTACGAGCAGTACTTC. This encodes CASSIWTGAYEQYF. This rearrangement joins TRBV6-5 to TRBJ2-7, with 9 positions matching TRBD1. This CDR3 contains 14 residues. V lost 5 bases to trimming and J lost 2 bases; unmatched junction nucleotides: 4. Per the germline V gene, CDR1 is MNHEY and CDR2 is SVGAGI.

V usage is TRBV7-9 and J usage is TRBJ2-1; D possibly corresponds to TRBD1 (7 bases). Trimming took off 4 bases at V and 10 bases at J, with 11 bases between the two ends. CDR3 size: 12 residues. CDR1 and CDR2 (germline): SEHNR, FQNEAQ (reference sequence). This CDR3 is CASSYPGGEQFF. CDR3 DNA sequence: TGTGCCAGCAGCTACCCAGGGGGGGAGCAGTTCTTC.

The CDR3 coding sequence is TGCGCCAGCAGCTTGGGTAGCAGAAAACTAGCCAAAAACATTCAGTACTTC. Translating it yields CASSLGSRKLAKNIQYF. The chain employs TRBV5-1 and TRBJ2-4; D is undetermined. Looked up from germline, CDR1 is SGHRS and CDR2 is YFSETQ. This CDR3 comprises 17 residues. V lost 0 bases, J lost 0 bases, and 13 bases lay in between.

This chain links TRBV7-9 with TRBJ1-2; D might be TRBD1 (5 bases). The V end was cut by 5 bases, the J end by 2 bases, with 12 bases between. The germline gives CDR1 SEHNR, CDR2 FQNEAQ (reference sequence). The length of the CDR3 is 14 residues. The CDR3 region is CASSIGTGNYGYTF. The CDR3 DNA reads TGTGCCAGCAGCATTGGAACAGGCAACTATGGCTACACCTTC.

This clone has just one count. The V gene is TRBV19, the J gene TRBJ1-1; 7 bases are shared with TRBD1. Germline lookup yields CDR1 LNHDA and CDR2 SQIVND (reference sequence). This CDR3 is built from 14 residues. Unmatched junction bases numbered 6, after V lost 7 bases and J lost 1 base. The CDR3 region is CASNRGTANTEAFF. CDR3 DNA: TGTGCCAGTAATAGAGGGACAGCGAACACTGAAGCTTTCTTT.

The chain joins TRBV5-1 to TRBJ2-5; D might be TRBD2 (5 bases). Germline assignment: CDR1 SGHRS and CDR2 YFSETQ. The CDR3 runs 15 residues. The V and J ends lost 2 bases and 5 bases respectively, with 16 bases between them. The CDR3 sequence: CASSLGGSRRETQYF. The CDR3 coding sequence is TGCGCCAGCAGCTTAGGAGGTTCCCGCCGTGAGACCCAGTACTTC.

The chain uses TRBV9 and TRBJ2-5; tentatively, D is TRBD1 or TRBD2 (5 bases each). Per the germline V gene, CDR1 is SGDLS and CDR2 is YYNGEE. The V end lost 3 bases, the J end lost 4 bases, and 10 bases lay between the germline ends. This CDR3 contains 13 residues. CDR3 region: CASSEGGGETQYF. The DNA of the CDR3 is TGTGCCAGCAGCGAGGGTGGGGGAGAGACCCAGTACTTC. The whole variable domain, remainder taken from reference TRBV9 and TRBJ2-5, is DSGVTQTPKHLITATGQRVTLRCSPRSGDLSVYWYQQSLDQGLQFLIQYYNGEERAKGNILERFSAQQFPDLHSELNLSSLELGDSALYFCASSEGGGETQYFGPGTRLLVL.

Comments on this clone: Other DNA sequences in the same sample also yield this CDR3. The V gene is TRBV6-5, the J gene TRBJ1-2; the D gene is possibly TRBD1 (6 bases). Germline V CDR1 and CDR2: MNHEY, SVGAGI. The CDR3 totals 13 residues. V gave up 2 bases and J gave up 2 bases, with 6 bases separating them. The CDR3 sequence is CASSYDRNYGYTF. DNA for the CDR3: TGTGCCAGCAGTTACGACAGGAACTATGGCTACACCTTC.

This clone has just a few counts. The rearrangement links TRBV15 to TRBJ2-1, with D possibly matching TRBD2 (6 bases). The CDR3 loop spans 13 amino acids. The germline V gene encodes CDR1 LNHNV and CDR2 YYDKDF (reference sequence). V was pared by 3 bases and J by 8 bases, with 11 bases between. The CDR3 DNA reads as TGTGCCACCAGCAGGCCCCTAGCGTATGAGCAGTTCTTC. It translates to CATSRPLAYEQFF. The variable domain in full, with the rest retrieved from reference TRBV15 and TRBJ2-1, is DAMVIQNPRYQVTQFGKPVTLSCSQTLNHNVMYWYQQKSSQAPKLLFHYYDKDFNNEADTPDNFQSRRPNTSFCFLDIRSPGLGDTAMYLCATSRPLAYEQFFGPGTRLTVL.

This chain uses TRBV24-1 with TRBJ1-2; TRBD1 is a possible D gene (5 bases). The ends were cut back, 3 bases at V and 4 bases at J, with 11 bases in the middle. Germline CDR1 KGHDR, CDR2 SFDVKD. This CDR3 has 14 amino acids. CDR3 nucleotides: TGTGCCACCAGTGATGCGGGGGTTCGCTATGGCTACACCTTC. Its translation is CATSDAGVRYGYTF.

Remarks on this clone: Distinct nucleotide sequences in the sample also encode this CDR3. The V call is TRBV6-5, the J call TRBJ2-5, with D possibly matching TRBD1 (5 bases). This CDR3 is 11 amino acids long. With 6 bases removed from V and 5 bases from J, the gap between germline ends came to 7 bases. CDR1 MNHEY and CDR2 SVGAGI come from the germline V gene. The CDR3 bases are TGTGCCAGCAGCCCAGGGGAGACCCAGTACTTC. Its translation: CASSPGETQYF.

This clone was seen more than once but under ten times. The chain has TRBV5-4 and TRBJ2-7, with D possibly being TRBD2 (5 bases). CDR1 SGHNT and CDR2 YYREEE come from the germline V gene (reference sequence). CDR3 length equals 15 residues. The ends were cut back, 1 base at V and 2 bases at J, with 13 bases in the middle. CDR3 nucleotide sequence: TGTGCCAGCAGCTTGAGAGGGCTTACCCCCTACGAGCAGTACTTC. As protein: CASSLRGLTPYEQYF.